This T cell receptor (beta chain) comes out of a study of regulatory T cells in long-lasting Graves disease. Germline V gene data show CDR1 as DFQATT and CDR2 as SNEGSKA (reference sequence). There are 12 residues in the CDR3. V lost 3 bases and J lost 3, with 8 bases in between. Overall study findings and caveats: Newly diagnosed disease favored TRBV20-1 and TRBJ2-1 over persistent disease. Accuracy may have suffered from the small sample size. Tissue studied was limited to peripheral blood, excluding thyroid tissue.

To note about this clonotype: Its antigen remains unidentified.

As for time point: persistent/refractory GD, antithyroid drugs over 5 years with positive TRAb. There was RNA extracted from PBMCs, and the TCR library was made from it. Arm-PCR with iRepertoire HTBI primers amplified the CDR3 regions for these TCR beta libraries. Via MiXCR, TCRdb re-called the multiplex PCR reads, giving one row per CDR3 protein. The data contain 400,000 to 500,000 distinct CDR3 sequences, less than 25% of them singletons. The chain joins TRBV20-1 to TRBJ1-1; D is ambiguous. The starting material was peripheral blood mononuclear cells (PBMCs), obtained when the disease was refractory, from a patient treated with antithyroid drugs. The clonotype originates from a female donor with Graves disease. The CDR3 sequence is CSARGLYTEAFF. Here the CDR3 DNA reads TGCAGTGCTAGGGGTTTATACACTGAAGCTTTCTTT.